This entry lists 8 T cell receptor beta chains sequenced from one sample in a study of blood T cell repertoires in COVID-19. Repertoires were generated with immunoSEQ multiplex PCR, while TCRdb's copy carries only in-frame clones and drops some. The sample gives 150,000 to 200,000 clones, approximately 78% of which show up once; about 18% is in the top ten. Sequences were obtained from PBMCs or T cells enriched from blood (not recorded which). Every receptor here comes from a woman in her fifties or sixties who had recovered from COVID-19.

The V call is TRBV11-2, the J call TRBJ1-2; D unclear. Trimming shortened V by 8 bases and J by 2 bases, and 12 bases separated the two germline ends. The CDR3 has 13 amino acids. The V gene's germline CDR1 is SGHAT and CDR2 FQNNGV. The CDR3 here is CASVSPENYGYTF. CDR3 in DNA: TGTGCCAGCGTGTCTCCAGAAAACTATGGCTACACCTTC.

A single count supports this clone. The CDR3, as DNA: TGTGCCAGCAGCTTGCCCCAGGGGGCCAATGAGCAGTTCTTC. Its protein is CASSLPQGANEQFF. This sequence joins TRBV5-6 and TRBJ2-1, with 8 bases lining up with TRBD1. The germline V gene has CDR1 SGHDT and CDR2 YYEEEE. This CDR3 has 14 amino acids. The J segment lost 6 bases and the V segment lost 1 base, leaving 3 bases of the junction unmatched.

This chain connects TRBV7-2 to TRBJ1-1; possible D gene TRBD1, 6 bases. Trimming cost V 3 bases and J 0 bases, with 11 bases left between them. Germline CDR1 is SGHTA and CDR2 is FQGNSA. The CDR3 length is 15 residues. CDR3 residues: CASSLRGTLNTEAFF. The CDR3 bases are TGTGCCAGCAGCTTGCGGGGGACACTGAACACTGAAGCTTTCTTT.

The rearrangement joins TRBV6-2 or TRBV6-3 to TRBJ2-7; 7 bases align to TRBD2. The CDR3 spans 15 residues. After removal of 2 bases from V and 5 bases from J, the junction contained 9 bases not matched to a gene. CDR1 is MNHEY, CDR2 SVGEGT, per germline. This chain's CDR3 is CASSYLGTNMNEQYF. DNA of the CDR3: TGTGCCAGCAGTTACCTTGGGACTAACATGAACGAGCAGTACTTC.

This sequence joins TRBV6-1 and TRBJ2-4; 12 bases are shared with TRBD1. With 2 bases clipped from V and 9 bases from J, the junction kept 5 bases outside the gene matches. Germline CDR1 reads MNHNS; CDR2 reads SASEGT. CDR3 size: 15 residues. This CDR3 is CASSETGQGAGIQYF. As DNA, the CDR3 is TGTGCCAGCAGTGAAACGGGACAGGGGGCCGGCATTCAGTACTTC.

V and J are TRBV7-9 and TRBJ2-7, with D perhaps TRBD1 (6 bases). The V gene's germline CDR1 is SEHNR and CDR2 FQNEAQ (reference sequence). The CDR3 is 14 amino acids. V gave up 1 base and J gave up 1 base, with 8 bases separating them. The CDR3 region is CASSLGQDSYEQYF. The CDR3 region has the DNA TGTGCCAGCAGCTTAGGACAGGATTCCTACGAGCAGTACTTC.

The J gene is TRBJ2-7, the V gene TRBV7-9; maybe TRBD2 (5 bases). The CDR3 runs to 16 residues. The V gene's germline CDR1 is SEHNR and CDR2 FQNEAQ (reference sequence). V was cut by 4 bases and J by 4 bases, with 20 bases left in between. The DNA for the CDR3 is TGTGCCAGCAGCTCTATAGCGACCAGCGTTATTTACGAGCAGTACTTC. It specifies CASSSIATSVIYEQYF.

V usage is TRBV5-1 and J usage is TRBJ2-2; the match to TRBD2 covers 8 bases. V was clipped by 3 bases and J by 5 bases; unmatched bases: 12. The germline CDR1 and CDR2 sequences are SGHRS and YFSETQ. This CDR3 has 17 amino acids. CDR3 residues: CASSSRDAGTRTGELFF. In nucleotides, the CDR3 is TGCGCCAGCAGCTCGAGAGACGCCGGGACTAGAACCGGGGAGCTGTTTTTT.